This entry lists 30 T cell receptor beta chains sequenced from one sample in a study of control samples from healthy donors and cancer patients. Method: immunoSEQ multiplex PCR; TCRdb's copy keeps in-frame clones and lacks some. The table lists about 18,000 clones, about 85% of them singletons. The sequencing sample was made of PBMCs. These receptors all come from a woman in her 70s with lung cancer.

The CDR3 DNA reads as TGTGCCAGCACCAACCCCCTCGGGACAGGGGGAGGAGAGACCCAGTACTTC. Translation: CASTNPLGTGGGETQYF. The J gene is TRBJ2-5, the V gene TRBV7-9, with TRBD1 matching 11 bases. Per the germline V gene, CDR1 is SEHNR and CDR2 is FQNEAQ (reference sequence). This CDR3 spans 17 amino acids. The J segment lost 4 bases and the V segment lost 7 bases, leaving 14 bases of the junction unmatched.

V usage is TRBV3-1 (or the pseudogene TRBV3-2) and J usage is TRBJ1-1; D is undetermined. The CDR3 is 14 amino acids. CDR1 LGHDT and CDR2 YNNKEL come from the germline V gene (reference sequence). The germline V and J ends were trimmed by 5 bases and 1 base, with 11 bases remaining between them. CDR3 residues: CASSLTAANTEAFF. In nucleotides, the CDR3 is TGTGCCAGCAGCTTAACTGCAGCGAACACTGAAGCTTTCTTT.

The chain joins TRBV27 to TRBJ2-1; D not certain. Trimming removed 0 bases at V and 3 bases at J, with 9 bases between. The germline V gene has CDR1 MNHEY and CDR2 SMNVEV (reference sequence). The CDR3 is 15 residues long. The CDR3 DNA sequence: TGTGCCAGCAGTTTATCGGGCCCCCGCTACAATGAGCAGTTCTTC. This gives the protein CASSLSGPRYNEQFF.

This clone occurred once. The chain uses TRBV11-3 and TRBJ1-3; possibly TRBD1 for D (6 bases). Germline V CDR1 and CDR2: SGHNT, YENEEA. Trimming stripped 5 bases from V and 2 bases from J, with 25 bases between. This CDR3 contains 19 residues. This CDR3 is CASSRNPRNSRGTGNTIYF. CDR3 sequence (DNA): TGTGCCAGCAGCCGAAACCCCCGAAACTCGAGGGGGACTGGAAACACCATATATTTT.

V is TRBV28 and J is TRBJ2-5; 7 nucleotides align to TRBD1. This CDR3 contains 14 residues. V lost 3 bases and J lost 1; bases outside the gene matches: 2. Per germline, CDR1 MDHEN and CDR2 SYDVKM. Here the CDR3 DNA reads TGTGCCAGCAGTTTGGGGGACAGCCAAGAGACCCAGTACTTC. Translated: CASSLGDSQETQYF.

This rearrangement joins TRBV5-1 to TRBJ2-2, with 10 nucleotides matching TRBD2. V shed 4 bases, J shed 2 bases, and the junction held 2 bases outside the gene matches. This CDR3 contains 15 residues. Germline CDR1 and CDR2: SGHRS and YFSETQ. Here the CDR3 DNA reads TGCGCCAGCAGCCGGACTAGCGGAAACACCGGGGAGCTGTTTTTT. Its protein is CASSRTSGNTGELFF.

The chain joins TRBV2 to TRBJ1-4; D is unresolved. Germline CDR1 reads SNHLY; CDR2 reads FYNNEI. V lost 0 bases, J lost 4 bases, and 9 bases lay in between. CDR3 length equals 15 residues. This CDR3 is CASSEATSHNEKLFF. The CDR3 DNA follows: TGTGCCAGCAGTGAAGCCACCAGTCATAATGAAAAACTGTTTTTT.

This clone was counted a few times. The chain links TRBV4-1 to TRBJ2-2, with 11 nucleotides matching TRBD1. CDR1 is MGHRA, CDR2 YSYEKL, per germline. The V and J ends lost 2 bases and 4 bases, in that order; junction bases with no gene match: 6. This CDR3 comprises 17 residues. The CDR3 nucleotides are TGCGCCAGCAGCCAATGGTCCGGGACAGGGGGCACCGGGGAGCTGTTTTTT. Translation: CASSQWSGTGGTGELFF.

V is TRBV28 and J is TRBJ2-1; 11 nucleotides agree with TRBD2. Unmatched junction bases numbered 22, after V lost 4 bases and J lost 8 bases. The CDR3 consists of 20 residues. Germline CDR1 reads MDHEN; CDR2 reads SYDVKM. The DNA for the CDR3 is TGTGCCAGCAGTTACCTCTTGTGGCTAGCGGGAGGTACCTCCAGCGATGAGCAGTTCTTC. It codes for CASSYLLWLAGGTSSDEQFF.

V is TRBV28 and J is TRBJ2-7; maybe TRBD2 (6 bases). The CDR3 runs to 14 residues. Trimming shortened V by 6 bases and J by 1 base, and 13 bases separated the two germline ends. Germline CDR1 and CDR2: MDHEN and SYDVKM. CDR3 sequence: CASSHNSGSYEQYF. The CDR3 DNA reads as TGTGCCAGCAGCCATAATAGCGGTTCCTACGAGCAGTACTTC.

The genes are TRBV7-9 and TRBJ1-6; no firm D call. The germline CDR1 and CDR2 sequences are SEHNR and FQNEAQ (reference sequence). Trimming took 10 bases from V and 5 from J, leaving 18 bases between them. The CDR3 runs 15 residues. CDR3 region: CAIPLSGTNNSPLHF. The DNA of the CDR3 is TGTGCCATCCCCCTCTCGGGCACCAATAATTCACCCCTCCACTTT.

The J gene is TRBJ2-6, the V gene TRBV5-6; no clear D. The CDR3 spans 16 residues. V was pared by 2 bases and J by 2 bases, with 11 bases between. CDR1 is SGHDT and CDR2 is YYEEEE in the germline V gene. The CDR3 bases are TGTGCCAGCAGCTTATTTGAGGTTGCTGGGGCCAACGTCCTGACTTTC. It translates to CASSLFEVAGANVLTF. Variable domain in full (rest from reference TRBV5-6 and TRBJ2-6): DAGVTQSPTHLIKTRGQQVTLRCSPKSGHDTVSWYQQALGQGPQFIFQYYEEEERQRGNFPDRFSGHQFPNYSSELNVNALLLGDSALYLCASSLFEVAGANVLTFGAGSRLTVL.

V and J are TRBV14 and TRBJ2-7; 7 bases fit TRBD2. The CDR3 consists of 16 residues. From germline, CDR1 is SGHDN and CDR2 FVKESK. The junction had 15 bases not matched to a gene; V was cut back by 4 bases and J by 6 bases. CDR3 loop: CASSRTRPGGYTEQYF. The CDR3 region has the DNA TGTGCCAGCAGCCGGACCCGTCCGGGAGGCTATACCGAGCAGTACTTC. The whole variable domain, filled in from reference TRBV14 and TRBJ2-7, reads EAGVTQFPSHSVIEKGQTVTLRCDPISGHDNLYWYRRVMGKEIKFLLHFVKESKQDESGMPNNRFLAERTGGTYSTLKVQPAELEDSGVYFCASSRTRPGGYTEQYFGPGTRLTVT.

The V call is TRBV19, the J call TRBJ2-7; 12 bases are a match to TRBD2. Germline CDR1 LNHDA, CDR2 SQIVND (reference sequence). There are 14 residues in the CDR3. With V trimmed by 5 bases and J by 4 bases, 3 bases remained unmatched. Written as DNA, the CDR3 is TGTGCCAGTAGTCTACTAGCGGGAGGATACGAGCAGTACTTC. Translation: CASSLLAGGYEQYF.

This chain links TRBV5-1 with TRBJ2-1; 7 bases line up with TRBD2. The germline V gene encodes CDR1 SGHRS and CDR2 YFSETQ. With V trimmed by 0 bases and J by 10 bases, 10 bases remained unmatched. The CDR3 has 15 residues. The CDR3 coding sequence is TGCGCCAGCAGCTTGGTGCGGGAGCCGGGGCACGAGCAGTTCTTC. This sequence encodes CASSLVREPGHEQFF.

The V gene is TRBV6-5, the J gene TRBJ2-2, with TRBD2 identical over 7 bases. After removal of 6 bases from V and 0 bases from J, the junction contained 1 base not matched to a gene. The CDR3 sequence is 14 residues long. CDR1 MNHEY and CDR2 SVGAGI come from the germline V gene. The CDR3 protein is CASRLAANTGELFF. The CDR3 nucleotides are TGTGCCAGCAGGCTAGCGGCGAACACCGGGGAGCTGTTTTTT.

The chain employs TRBV6-5 and TRBJ2-3; TRBD2 aligns across 10 bases. CDR1 and CDR2 (germline): MNHEY, SVGAGI. The CDR3 has 14 residues. J lost 5 bases, V lost 8 bases, and 7 bases had no gene match. The CDR3 spells CASDSSGSGDTQYF. Written as DNA, the CDR3 is TGTGCCAGCGATTCTAGCGGGAGTGGAGATACGCAGTATTTT.

This chain uses TRBV2 with TRBJ2-3, with TRBD2 as a possible D gene (6 bases). CDR1 is SNHLY and CDR2 is FYNNEI in the germline V gene. Trimming shortened V by 3 bases and J by 2 bases, and 12 bases separated the two germline ends. CDR3 length: 15 residues. The CDR3 sequence is CASSDARGNTDTQYF. The CDR3, as DNA: TGTGCCAGCAGTGACGCGCGGGGCAACACAGATACGCAGTATTTT.

This chain joins TRBV7-8 and TRBJ2-2; TRBD2 might be the D (5 bases). Germline V lookup: CDR1 SGHVS, CDR2 FQNEAQ. This CDR3 comprises 18 residues. Between the trimmed V and J ends, which lost 2 bases and 5 bases, there was a span of 21 bases. The CDR3 protein is CASSLSSRTRVRTGELFF. CDR3 DNA: TGTGCCAGCAGCTTATCTAGCCGCACCCGAGTAAGGACCGGGGAGCTGTTTTTT.

The chain links TRBV18 to TRBJ2-7; D is possibly TRBD1 (6 bases). The CDR3 is 15 residues long. V was cut by 3 bases and J by 0 bases, with 12 bases left in between. Germline CDR1 reads KGHSH; CDR2 reads LQKENI. CDR3 nucleotides: TGTGCCAGCTCACCTCGGGACACCGGCTCCTACGAGCAGTACTTC. Translating it yields CASSPRDTGSYEQYF.

V usage is TRBV27 and J usage is TRBJ2-5, with D uncertain. CDR3 size: 12 residues. CDR1 and CDR2 (germline): MNHEY, SMNVEV (reference sequence). The V end lost 8 bases, the J end lost 6 bases, and 13 bases lay between the germline ends. The CDR3 loop reads CASLGRAQTQYF. The CDR3, as DNA: TGTGCCAGCCTAGGAAGGGCCCAGACCCAGTACTTC.

The V and J genes are TRBV30 and TRBJ2-3; D possibly corresponds to TRBD2 (6 bases). The germline V gene has CDR1 GTSNPN and CDR2 SVGIG (reference sequence). The V and J ends lost 1 base and 2 bases respectively, with 10 bases between them. The CDR3 is 14 amino acids. The CDR3 reads CAWSGGAPTDTQYF. CDR3 nucleotide sequence: TGTGCCTGGAGTGGCGGGGCGCCCACAGATACGCAGTATTTT.

The gene calls are TRBV4-2 and TRBJ1-6; D is perhaps TRBD1 (6 bases). This CDR3 contains 15 residues. V shed 1 base and J shed 6 bases, with 10 bases lying between them. Germline CDR1 reads LGHNA; CDR2 reads YNFKEQ. The CDR3 loop reads CASSQGSGVNSPLHF. In DNA form, the CDR3 reads TGTGCCAGCAGCCAAGGTTCAGGGGTTAATTCACCCCTCCACTTT.

V usage is TRBV28 and J usage is TRBJ2-6; D is ambiguous. The CDR3 spans 15 residues. The V end lost 3 bases, the J end lost 4 bases, and 10 bases lay between the germline ends. Germline assignment: CDR1 MDHEN and CDR2 SYDVKM. CDR3 sequence reads: CASSFSGVGANVLTF. In DNA form, the CDR3 reads TGTGCCAGCAGTTTCTCTGGGGTCGGGGCCAACGTCCTGACTTTC.

This clone was observed a few times. The rearrangement links TRBV5-1 to TRBJ1-5; a possible D gene is TRBD1 (6 bases). The CDR3 consists of 16 residues. Looked up from germline, CDR1 is SGHRS and CDR2 is YFSETQ. The germline V and J ends were trimmed by 0 bases and 2 bases, with 12 bases remaining between them. CDR3 region: CASSLEGGVGNQPQHF. CDR3 sequence (DNA): TGCGCCAGCAGCTTGGAGGGGGGCGTGGGCAATCAGCCCCAGCATTTT.

The count of this clone is one. The V gene is TRBV6-1, the J gene TRBJ2-7; D gene uncertain. The germline gives CDR1 MNHNS, CDR2 SASEGT. The CDR3 is made up of 15 amino acids. V was cut by 1 base and J by 1 base, with 11 bases left in between. The CDR3 nucleotides are TGTGCCAGCAGTGAAGAGACTGCCAGGTCCTACGAGCAGTACTTC. Encoded protein: CASSEETARSYEQYF.

The V call is TRBV11-2, the J call TRBJ2-1; 7 nucleotides line up with TRBD2. The CDR3 has 17 amino acids. From germline, CDR1 is SGHAT and CDR2 FQNNGV. V shed 1 base, J shed 0 bases, and the junction held 6 bases outside the gene matches. For the CDR3, the DNA is TGTGCCAGCAGCTTAGCGGCTAGCGGAGCCTCCTACAATGAGCAGTTCTTC. Translated, it gives CASSLAASGASYNEQFF.

The rearrangement joins TRBV2 to TRBJ2-3; D is unclear. Trimming took 4 bases from V and 2 from J, leaving 10 bases between them. The CDR3 consists of 14 residues. The germline CDR1 and CDR2 sequences are SNHLY and FYNNEI. The CDR3 DNA sequence: TGTGCCAGCAGTGGCCCGTTCTACACAGATACGCAGTATTTT. This codes for CASSGPFYTDTQYF.

This rearrangement joins TRBV7-8 to TRBJ1-1, with TRBD1 as a possible D gene (5 bases). This CDR3 comprises 16 residues. CDR1 and CDR2 (germline): SGHVS, FQNEAQ. Deletions cut 1 base from V and 4 bases from J, with 16 bases between. The CDR3 nucleotides are TGTGCCAGCAGCTTAGGTCGGCAGGGTGTGGGCACTGAAGCTTTCTTT. This translates into CASSLGRQGVGTEAFF.

This chain joins TRBV20-1 and TRBJ2-1, with D tentatively TRBD2 (5 bases). CDR3 length: 11 residues. Germline-derived CDR1 and CDR2 are DFQATT and SNEGSKA (reference sequence). V shed 6 bases and J shed 7 bases, with 10 bases lying between them. The CDR3 sequence: CSAEGWNEQFF. The CDR3, as DNA: TGCAGTGCCGAGGGTTGGAATGAGCAGTTCTTC.